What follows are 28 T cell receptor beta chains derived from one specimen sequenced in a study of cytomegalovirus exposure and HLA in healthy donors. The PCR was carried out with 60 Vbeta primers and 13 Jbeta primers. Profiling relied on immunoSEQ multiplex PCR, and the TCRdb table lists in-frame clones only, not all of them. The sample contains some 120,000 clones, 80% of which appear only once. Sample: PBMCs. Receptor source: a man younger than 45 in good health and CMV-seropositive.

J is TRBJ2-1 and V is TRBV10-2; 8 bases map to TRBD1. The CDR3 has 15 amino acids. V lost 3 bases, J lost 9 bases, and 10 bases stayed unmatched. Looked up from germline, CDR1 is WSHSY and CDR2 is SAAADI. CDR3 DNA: TGCGCCAGCAGTGAAGAAAGGCAGGGGGCTATTGAGCAGTTCTTC. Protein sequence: CASSEERQGAIEQFF.

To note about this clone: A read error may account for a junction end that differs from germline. The CDR3 nucleotides are TGTGCCAGTAGAGAACCTGGGGCCAACGGCCTGACTTTC. The encoded protein is CASREPGANGLTF. This chain links TRBV19 with TRBJ2-6; tentative D call: TRBD1 (5 bases). The germline CDR1 and CDR2 sequences are LNHDA and SQIVND (reference sequence). The CDR3 contains 13 residues.

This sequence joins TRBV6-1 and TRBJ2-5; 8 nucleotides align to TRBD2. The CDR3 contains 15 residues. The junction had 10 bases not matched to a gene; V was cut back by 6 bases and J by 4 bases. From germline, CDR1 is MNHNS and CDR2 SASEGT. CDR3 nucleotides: TGTGCCAGCAGCCCGGGGGGGGCGGGGGGAGAGACCCAGTACTTC. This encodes CASSPGGAGGETQYF.

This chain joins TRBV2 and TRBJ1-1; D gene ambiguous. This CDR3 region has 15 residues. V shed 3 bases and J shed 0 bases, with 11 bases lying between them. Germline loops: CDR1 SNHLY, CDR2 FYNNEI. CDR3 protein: CASSDYPGLNTEAFF. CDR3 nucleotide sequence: TGTGCCAGCAGTGATTATCCAGGTTTGAACACTGAAGCTTTCTTT.

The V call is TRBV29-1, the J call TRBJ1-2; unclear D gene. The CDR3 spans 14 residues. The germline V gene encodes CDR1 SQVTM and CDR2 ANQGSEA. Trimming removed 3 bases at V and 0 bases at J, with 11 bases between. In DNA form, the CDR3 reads TGCAGCGTTGAGTCCGGCGGGGCTAACTATGGCTACACCTTC. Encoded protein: CSVESGGANYGYTF. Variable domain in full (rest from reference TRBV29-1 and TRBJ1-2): SAVISQKPSRDICQRGTSLTIQCQVDSQVTMMFWYRQQPGQSLTLIATANQGSEATYESGFVIDKFPISRPNLTFSTLTVSNMSPEDSSIYLCSVESGGANYGYTFGSGTRLTVV.

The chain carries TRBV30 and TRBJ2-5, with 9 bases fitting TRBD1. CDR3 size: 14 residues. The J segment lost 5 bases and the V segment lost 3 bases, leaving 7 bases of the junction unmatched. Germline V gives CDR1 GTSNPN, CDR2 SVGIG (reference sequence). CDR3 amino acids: CAWREGTGRETQYF. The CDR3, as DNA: TGTGCCTGGAGGGAAGGGACAGGGAGGGAGACCCAGTACTTC.

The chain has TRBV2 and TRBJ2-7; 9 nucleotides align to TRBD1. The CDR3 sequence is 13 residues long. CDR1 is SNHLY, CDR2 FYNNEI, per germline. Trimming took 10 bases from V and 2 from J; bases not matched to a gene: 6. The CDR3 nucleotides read TGTGCCACCTCACAGGGGGCGACCTACGAGCAGTACTTC. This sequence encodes CATSQGATYEQYF.

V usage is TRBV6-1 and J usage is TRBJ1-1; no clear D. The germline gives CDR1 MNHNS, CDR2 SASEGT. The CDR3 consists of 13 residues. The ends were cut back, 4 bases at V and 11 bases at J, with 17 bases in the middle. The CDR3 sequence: CASSVEASLWAFF. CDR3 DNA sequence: TGTGCCAGCAGTGTTGAGGCTTCCCTTTGGGCTTTCTTT.

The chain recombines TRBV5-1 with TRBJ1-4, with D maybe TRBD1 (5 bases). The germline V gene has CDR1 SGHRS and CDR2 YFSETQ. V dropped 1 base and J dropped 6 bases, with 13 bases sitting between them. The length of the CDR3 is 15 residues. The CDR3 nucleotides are TGCGCCAGCAGCTTGAGACAGCCCGCGGATGAAAAACTGTTTTTT. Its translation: CASSLRQPADEKLFF.

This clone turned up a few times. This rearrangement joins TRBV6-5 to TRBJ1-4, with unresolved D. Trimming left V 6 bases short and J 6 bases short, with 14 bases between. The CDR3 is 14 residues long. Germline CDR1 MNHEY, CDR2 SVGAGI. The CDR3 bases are TGTGCCAGCAGCCCACGGCAGGTTCATGAAAAACTGTTTTTT. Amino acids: CASSPRQVHEKLFF.

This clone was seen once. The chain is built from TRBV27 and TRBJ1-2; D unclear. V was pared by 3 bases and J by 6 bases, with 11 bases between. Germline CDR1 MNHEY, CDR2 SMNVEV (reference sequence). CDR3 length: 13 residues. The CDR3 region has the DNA TGTGCCAGCAGTTTCGGGTTAGGCGATGGCTACACCTTC. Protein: CASSFGLGDGYTF.

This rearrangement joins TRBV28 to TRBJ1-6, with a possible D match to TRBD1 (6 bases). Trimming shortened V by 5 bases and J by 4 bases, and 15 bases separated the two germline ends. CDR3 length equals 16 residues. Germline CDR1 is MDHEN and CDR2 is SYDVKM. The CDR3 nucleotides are TGTGCCAGCAGTCCTCGGGGGGGCTGGTATAATTCACCCCTCCACTTT. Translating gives CASSPRGGWYNSPLHF.

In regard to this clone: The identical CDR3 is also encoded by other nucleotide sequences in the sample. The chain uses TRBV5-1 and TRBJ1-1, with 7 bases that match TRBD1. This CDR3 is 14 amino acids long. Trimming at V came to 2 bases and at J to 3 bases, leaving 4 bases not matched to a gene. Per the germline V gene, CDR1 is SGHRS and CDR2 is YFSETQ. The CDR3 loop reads CASSLRTGDTEAFF. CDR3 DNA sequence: TGCGCCAGCAGCTTAAGGACAGGTGACACTGAAGCTTTCTTT.

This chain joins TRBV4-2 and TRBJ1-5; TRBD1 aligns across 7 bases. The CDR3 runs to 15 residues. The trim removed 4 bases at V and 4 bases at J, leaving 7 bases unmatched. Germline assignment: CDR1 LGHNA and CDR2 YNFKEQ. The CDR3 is CASSPSGTENQPQHF. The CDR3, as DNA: TGTGCCAGCAGCCCTTCCGGGACAGAAAATCAGCCCCAGCATTTT.

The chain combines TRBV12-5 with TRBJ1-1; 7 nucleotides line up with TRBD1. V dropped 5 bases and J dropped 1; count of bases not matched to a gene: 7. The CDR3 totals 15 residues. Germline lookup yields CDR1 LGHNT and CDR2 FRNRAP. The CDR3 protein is CASGRDRAGNTEAFF. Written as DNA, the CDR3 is TGTGCTAGTGGTAGAGACAGGGCCGGGAACACTGAAGCTTTCTTT.

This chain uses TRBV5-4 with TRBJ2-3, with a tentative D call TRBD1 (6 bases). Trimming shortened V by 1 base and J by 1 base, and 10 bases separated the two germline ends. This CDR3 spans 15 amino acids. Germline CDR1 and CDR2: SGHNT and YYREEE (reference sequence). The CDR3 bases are TGTGCCAGCAGCTTGTTTTCAGGGGGCACAGATACGCAGTATTTT. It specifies CASSLFSGGTDTQYF.

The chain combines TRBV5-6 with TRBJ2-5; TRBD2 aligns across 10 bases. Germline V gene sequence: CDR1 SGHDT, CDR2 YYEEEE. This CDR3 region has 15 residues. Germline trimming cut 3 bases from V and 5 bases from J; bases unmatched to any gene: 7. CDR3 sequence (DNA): TGTGCCAGCAGCTACCCTAGCGGGGGTCCTGAGACCCAGTACTTC. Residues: CASSYPSGGPETQYF.

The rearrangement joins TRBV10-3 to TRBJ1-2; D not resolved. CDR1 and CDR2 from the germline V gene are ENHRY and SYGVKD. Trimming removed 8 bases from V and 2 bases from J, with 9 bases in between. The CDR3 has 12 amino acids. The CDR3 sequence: CAIRDLNYGYTF. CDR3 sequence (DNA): TGTGCCATCCGAGACTTAAACTATGGCTACACCTTC.

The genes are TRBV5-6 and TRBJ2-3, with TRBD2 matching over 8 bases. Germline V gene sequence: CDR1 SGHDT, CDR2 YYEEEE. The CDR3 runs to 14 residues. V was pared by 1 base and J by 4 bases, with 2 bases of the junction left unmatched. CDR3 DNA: TGTGCCAGCAGCTTGCCGGGGGGGCCAGATACGCAGTATTTT. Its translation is CASSLPGGPDTQYF.

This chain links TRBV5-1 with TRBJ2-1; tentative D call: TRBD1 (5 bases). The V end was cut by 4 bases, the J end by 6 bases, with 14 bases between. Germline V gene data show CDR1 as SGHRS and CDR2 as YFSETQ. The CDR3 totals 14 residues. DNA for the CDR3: TGCGCCAGCAGCCCGGATGGGCAGGGCAATGAGCAGTTCTTC. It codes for CASSPDGQGNEQFF.

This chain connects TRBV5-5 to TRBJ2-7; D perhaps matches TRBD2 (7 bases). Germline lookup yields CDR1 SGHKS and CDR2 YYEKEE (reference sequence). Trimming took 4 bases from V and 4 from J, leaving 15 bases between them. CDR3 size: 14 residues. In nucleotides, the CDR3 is TGTGCCAGCAGCATTTTAGGGGGGGCGTACGAGCAGTACTTC. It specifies CASSILGGAYEQYF.

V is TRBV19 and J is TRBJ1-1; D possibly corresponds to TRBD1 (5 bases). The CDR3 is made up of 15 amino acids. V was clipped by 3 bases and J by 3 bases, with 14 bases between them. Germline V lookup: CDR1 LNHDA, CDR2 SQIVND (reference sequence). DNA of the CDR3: TGTGCCAGTAGTATTAGGGGCCAACCCGACACTGAAGCTTTCTTT. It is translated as CASSIRGQPDTEAFF.

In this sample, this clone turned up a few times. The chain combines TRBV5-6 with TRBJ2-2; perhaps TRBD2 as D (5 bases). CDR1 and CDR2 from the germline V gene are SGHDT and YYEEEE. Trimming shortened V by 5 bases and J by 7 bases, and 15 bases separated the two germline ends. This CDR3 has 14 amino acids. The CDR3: CASRRALMGGELFF. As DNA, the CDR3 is TGTGCCAGCAGGCGGGCCCTCATGGGCGGGGAGCTGTTTTTT.

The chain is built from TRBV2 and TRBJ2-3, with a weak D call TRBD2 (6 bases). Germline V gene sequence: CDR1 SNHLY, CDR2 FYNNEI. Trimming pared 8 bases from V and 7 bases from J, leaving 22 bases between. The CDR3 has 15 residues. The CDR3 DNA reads TGTGCCAGCCGTTGGGGGGAGAGACCCACGTATACGCAGTATTTT. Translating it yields CASRWGERPTYTQYF.

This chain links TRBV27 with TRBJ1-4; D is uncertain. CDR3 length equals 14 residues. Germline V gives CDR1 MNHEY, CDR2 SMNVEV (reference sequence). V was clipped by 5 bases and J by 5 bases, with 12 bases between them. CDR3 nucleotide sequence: TGTGCCAGCAGTCCTCGGGGAGGGAATGAAAAACTGTTTTTT. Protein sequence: CASSPRGGNEKLFF.

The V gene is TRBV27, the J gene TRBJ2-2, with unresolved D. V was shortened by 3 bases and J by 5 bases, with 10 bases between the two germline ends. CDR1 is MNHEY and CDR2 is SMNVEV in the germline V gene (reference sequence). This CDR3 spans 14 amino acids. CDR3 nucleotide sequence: TGTGCCAGCAGTTTCGGTCCGAGGACCGGGGAGCTGTTTTTT. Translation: CASSFGPRTGELFF.

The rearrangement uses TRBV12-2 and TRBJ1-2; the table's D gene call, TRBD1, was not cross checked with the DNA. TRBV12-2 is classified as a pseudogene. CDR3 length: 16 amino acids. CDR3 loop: CASRLAAGQGARGYTF. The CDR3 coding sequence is TGTGCAAGTCGCTTAGCTGCGGGACAGGGGGCACGAGGCTACACCTTC.

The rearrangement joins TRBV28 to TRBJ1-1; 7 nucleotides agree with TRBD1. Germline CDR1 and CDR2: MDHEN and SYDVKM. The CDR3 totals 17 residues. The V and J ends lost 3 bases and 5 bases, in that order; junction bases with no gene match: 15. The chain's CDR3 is CASSFKEGAKEWTEAFF. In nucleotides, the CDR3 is TGTGCCAGCAGTTTCAAGGAGGGGGCAAAGGAGTGGACTGAAGCTTTCTTT.